This T cell receptor (beta chain) was documented in a study of blood T cell repertoires in COVID-19 (dated by TCRdb to 2020 to 2022). Looking at the study overall: Samples covering the acute and convalescent phases of COVID-19 were provided by collaborators in the United States, Italy and Spain. The prospective study material was composed of cDNA or gDNA derived from T cells, B-cell-depleted T cells, or PBMCs. The dataset comprised deeply sampled blood TCRbeta repertoires from subjects exposed to, actively infected with, or recovered from COVID-19. The repertoires were made available in a free public database intended to serve as a resource for research on the immune response to SARS-CoV-2. Samples came from the ongoing ImmuneRACE study (first 160 participants) plus 1,254 subjects from 6 global collaborators. The sample metadata nearly always contained a de-identified subject ID, COVID-19 status, age in years and sex. Where HLA class I and class II types were available, the types were taken from metadata supplied by the sample provider, not from assay-based typing.

With regard to this clone: Its binding antigen is unknown. No qualities accompany the bases; no much larger clone lies one base away.

The junction carries 17 bases between V and J, which are trimmed by 5 bases and 5 bases respectively. CDR1 and CDR2 were assigned from the germline V gene (reference sequence) as SGHNT and YYREEE. The CDR3 contains 14 residues, cysteine and phenylalanine counted. The only DNA kept is the CDR3, 42 bases in frame from the first base. The immunoSEQ Assay, a bias-controlled multiplex PCR, was used to amplify TCRbeta CDR3 regions from genomic DNA. Turning to the authors' computational methods: The number of nucleated cells in each sample was estimated from the amplification of reference gene primers within the assay. To quantify the absolute abundance of each unique TCRbeta CDR3 rearrangement, sequence reads were collapsed and filtered. For each sample, productive Simpson clonality was calculated as the square root of Simpson's diversity index across productive rearrangements. Not all clones reach the TCRdb copy of this immuneACCESS table, which keeps in-frame sequences only. Checked studies attribute under half of the gap to unresolved V genes and leave the rest unexplained. V and J calls and clone size are as listed in that table; D and trimming were resolved from the DNA. The sample has about 68,000 clones on record, about 86% of them singletons. The ten most abundant clones make up around 4% of the sample.

Results the study describes overall, beyond this receptor: The amount of clinical and demographic metadata varied by source and participant and was provided uncurated.

Whole blood was collected in K2EDTA tubes by collaborating institutions according to the institutions' own protocols. For TCRbeta analysis, collaborator samples were shipped as frozen whole blood, as isolated PBMCs, or as DNA extracted from either sample type. This sequence was found in a man between 45 and 60 years old with acute or convalescent COVID-19. The chain employs TRBV5-4 and TRBJ2-7; the D region possibly corresponds to TRBD1 (6 bases align). The sequencing sample was made of peripheral blood. The DNA sequence follows: TGTGCCAGCAGTCCCACAGGGATGTACAACGAGCAGTACTTC. Translated, it reads CASSPTGMYNEQYF.